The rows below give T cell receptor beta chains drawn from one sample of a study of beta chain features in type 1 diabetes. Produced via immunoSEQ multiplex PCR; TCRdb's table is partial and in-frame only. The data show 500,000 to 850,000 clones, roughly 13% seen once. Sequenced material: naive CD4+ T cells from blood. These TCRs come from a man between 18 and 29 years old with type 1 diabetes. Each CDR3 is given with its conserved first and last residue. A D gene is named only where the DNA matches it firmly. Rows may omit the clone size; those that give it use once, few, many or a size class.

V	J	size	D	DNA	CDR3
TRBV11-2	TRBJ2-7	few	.	TGTGCCAGCAGCTTAATTCAGGGGTTTGGTGAGCAGTACTTC	CASSLIQGFGEQYF
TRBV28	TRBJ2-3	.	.	TGTGCCAGCAGTTCCTCAGGGACCGGCACAGATACGCAGTATTTT	CASSSSGTGTDTQYF
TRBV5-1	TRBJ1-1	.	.	TGCGCCAGCAGCTTGGCCGGTTTTAGGGACACTGAAGCTTTCTTT	CASSLAGFRDTEAFF
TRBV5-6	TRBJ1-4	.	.	TGTGCCAGCAGCCTTACGGGGACACAGATCAAGAGGGGTGAAAAACTGTTTTTT	CASSLTGTQIKRGEKLFF
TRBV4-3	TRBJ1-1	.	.	TGCGCCAGCAGCCGGAGGACAGAGAACACTGAAGCTTTCTTT	CASSRRTENTEAFF
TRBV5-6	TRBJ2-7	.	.	TGTGCCAGCAGCTTGCCGGGTAGGGACTACGAGCAGTACTTC	CASSLPGRDYEQYF
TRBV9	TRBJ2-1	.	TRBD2	TGTGCCAGCAGCGTAACCGGCGATGGAGGTAGCGGGAGCAATGAGCAGTTCTTC	CASSVTGDGGSGSNEQFF
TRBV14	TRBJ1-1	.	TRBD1	TGTGCCAGCAGCCCTCGGACCCAGGGGGCTGAAGCTTTCTTT	CASSPRTQGAEAFF
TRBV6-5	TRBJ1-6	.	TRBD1	TGTGCCAGCAGTTGGAACGACAGGGGTAATTCACCCCTCCACTTT	CASSWNDRGNSPLHF
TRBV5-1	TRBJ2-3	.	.	TGCGCCAGCAGCTTGGATAGAGATACGCAGTATTTT	CASSLDRDTQYF
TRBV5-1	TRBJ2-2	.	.	TGCGCCAGCAGGTCGGCTAGCAGGTCCGGGGAGCTGTTTTTT	CASRSASRSGELFF
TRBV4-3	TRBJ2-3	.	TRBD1	TGCGCCAGCAGCCAGTCCCGGACAGGAGAGAGAGATACGCAGTATTTT	CASSQSRTGERDTQYF
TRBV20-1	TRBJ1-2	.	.	TGCAGCACAGAAGAATACACCTTC	CSTEEYTF
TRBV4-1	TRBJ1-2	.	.	TGCGCCAGCAGCCAAGTGGTCAGGCGACGATGGGGCTATGGCTACACCTTC	CASSQVVRRRWGYGYTF
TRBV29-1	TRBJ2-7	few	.	TGCAGCGTTGGCAGGAGGCAAAACTACGAGCAGTACTTC	CSVGRRQNYEQYF
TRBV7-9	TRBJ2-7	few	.	TGTGCCAGCAGCTTAGACAGGGCACGGGAGCAGTACTTC	CASSLDRAREQYF
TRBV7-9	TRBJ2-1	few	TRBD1	TGTGCCAGCAGCTCCCAGGACAGGGGGGACGAGCAGTTCTTC	CASSSQDRGDEQFF
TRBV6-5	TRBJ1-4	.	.	TGTGCCAGTAGAGGTGGGGGGGCGCGTGAAAAACTGTTTTTT	CASRGGGAREKLFF
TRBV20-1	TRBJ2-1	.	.	TGCAGTGCTACTAGGGAAGATGAGCAGTTCTTC	CSATREDEQFF
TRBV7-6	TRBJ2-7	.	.	TGTGCCAGCAGCTTAGAACCCCAGGGTGGGTACGAGCAGTACTTC	CASSLEPQGGYEQYF
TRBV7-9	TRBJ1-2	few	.	TGTGCCAGCAGCTTAGGAGGGGTAAAAGGCTACACCTTC	CASSLGGVKGYTF
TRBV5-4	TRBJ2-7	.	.	TGTGCCAGCAGTCCCGGAGCCGAATCCTACGAGCAGTACTTC	CASSPGAESYEQYF
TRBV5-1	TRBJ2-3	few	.	TGCGCCAGCAACGGAAAGGATTTT	CASNGKDF
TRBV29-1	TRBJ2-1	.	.	TGCAGCGGGTCACCAAGGCCCAATGAGCAGTTCTTC	CSGSPRPNEQFF
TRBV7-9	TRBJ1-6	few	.	TGTGCCAGCAGCGCCGAACCCCTCCACTTT	CASSAEPLHF
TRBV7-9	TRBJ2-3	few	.	TGTGCCAGCAGCTTAGTTGCAGATACGCAGTATTTT	CASSLVADTQYF
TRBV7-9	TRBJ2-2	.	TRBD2	TGTGCCAGCAGCTTAGGCGGGGGAGACACCGGGGAGCTGTTTTTT	CASSLGGGDTGELFF
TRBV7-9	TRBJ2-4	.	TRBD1	TGTGCCAGCAGCTTGACAGGGAACATTCAGTACTTC	CASSLTGNIQYF
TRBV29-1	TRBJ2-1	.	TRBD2	TGCAGCGTGCAGCGGGAGGGTTACAATGAGCAGTTCTTC	CSVQREGYNEQFF
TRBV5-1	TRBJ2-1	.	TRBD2	TGCGCCAGCAGCGAGGCCATGGGAAGCGGGGCCTACAATGAGCAGTTCTTC	CASSEAMGSGAYNEQFF
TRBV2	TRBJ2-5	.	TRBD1	TGTGCCAGCGAAGGACAGGGTATAGGGACCCAGTACTTC	CASEGQGIGTQYF
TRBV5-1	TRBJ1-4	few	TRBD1	TGCGCCAGCAGTTACAGGGGAGAAAACGAAAAACTGTTTTTT	CASSYRGENEKLFF
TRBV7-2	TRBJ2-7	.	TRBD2	TGTGCCAGCAGCTTCTCTAGCGGGAAAACCTACGAGCAGTACTTC	CASSFSSGKTYEQYF
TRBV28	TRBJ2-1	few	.	TGTGCCAGCAGTTTAGCGGGCGAAAATGAGCAGTTCTTC	CASSLAGENEQFF
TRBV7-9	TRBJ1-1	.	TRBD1	TGTGCCAGCAGCCCGGGACAGGGCACCACTGAAGCTTTCTTT	CASSPGQGTTEAFF
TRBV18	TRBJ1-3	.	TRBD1	TGTGCCAGCTCCCCGACAGGGCCAACTTACTCTGGAAACACCATATATTTT	CASSPTGPTYSGNTIYF
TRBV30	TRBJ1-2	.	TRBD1	TGTGCCTGGAGCCTGCAGGGGGCACATGGCTACACCTTC	CAWSLQGAHGYTF